The rows below give T cell receptor beta chains drawn from one sample of a study of T cells after yellow fever vaccination. Using its own MiXCR run on the 5' RACE reads, TCRdb lists one record per CDR3 protein. The sample has 310,000 or so distinct CDR3 sequences, approximately 3.9% seen once. The source was PBMCs, collected on the day of the yellow fever booster vaccination. All receptors come from a man aged 18 to 29 who received the YFV17D yellow fever vaccine. Both conserved end residues are part of each CDR3. D genes are given only for firm matches. Rows give clone size only sometimes, using once, few, many, or a class for an expanded clone.

J	V	length	size	D	DNA	CDR3
TRBJ2-7	TRBV10-3	11	many	.	TGTGCCAGCAAGACAGACTACGAGCAGTACTTC	CASKTDYEQYF
TRBJ2-3	TRBV7-2	17	many	TRBD2	TGTGCCAGCAGCTGGCCGACTAGCGGGGCCACCACAGATACGCAGTATTTT	CASSWPTSGATTDTQYF
TRBJ2-2	TRBV7-9	15	few	.	TGTGCCAGCAGCTTAGCTGGCAGGAACACCGGGGAGCTGTTTTTT	CASSLAGRNTGELFF
TRBJ2-3	TRBV6-6	14	many	.	TGTGCCAGCAGGGACCAAGAGAGAGGAGATACGCAGTATTTT	CASRDQERGDTQYF
TRBJ2-3	TRBV5-1	17	.	TRBD1	TGCGCCAGCAGCTCTAGTCGGGGGACAGGAGTCACAGATACGCAGTATTTT	CASSSSRGTGVTDTQYF
TRBJ2-5	TRBV7-9	14	many	.	TGTGCCAGCAGACGCCCTGAGGGGAGAGAGACCCAGTACTTC	CASRRPEGRETQYF
TRBJ1-5	TRBV21-1	12	.	.	TGTGATTCCGACAGGGAGGCTAGGACCCAGCATTTT	CDSDREARTQHF
TRBJ2-4	TRBV20-1	11	.	.	TGCAGTGCCCCTAAACTTGGGATTCAGTACTTC	CSAPKLGIQYF
TRBJ2-1	TRBV20-1	14	.	.	TGCAGTGCTAGAGAATCTTTATACAAATACGAGCAGTTCTTC	CSARESLYKYEQFF
TRBJ2-3	TRBV2	13	many	.	TGTGCCAGCAGTCCGGGACTCATAGGGACGCAGTATTTT	CASSPGLIGTQYF